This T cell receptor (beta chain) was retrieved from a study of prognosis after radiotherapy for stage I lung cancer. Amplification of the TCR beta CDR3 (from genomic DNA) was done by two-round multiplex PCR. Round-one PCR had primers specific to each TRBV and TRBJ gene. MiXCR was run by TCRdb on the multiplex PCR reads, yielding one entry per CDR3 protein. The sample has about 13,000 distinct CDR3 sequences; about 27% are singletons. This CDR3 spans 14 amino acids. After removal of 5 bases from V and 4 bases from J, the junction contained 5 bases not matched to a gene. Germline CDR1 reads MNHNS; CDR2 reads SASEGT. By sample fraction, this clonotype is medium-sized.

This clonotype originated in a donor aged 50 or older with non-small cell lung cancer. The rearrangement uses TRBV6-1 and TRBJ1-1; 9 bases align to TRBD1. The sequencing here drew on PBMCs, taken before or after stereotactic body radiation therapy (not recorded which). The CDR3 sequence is CASSRGTGSTEAFF. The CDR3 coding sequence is TGTGCCAGCAGTCGAGGGACAGGGAGCACTGAAGCTTTCTTT.